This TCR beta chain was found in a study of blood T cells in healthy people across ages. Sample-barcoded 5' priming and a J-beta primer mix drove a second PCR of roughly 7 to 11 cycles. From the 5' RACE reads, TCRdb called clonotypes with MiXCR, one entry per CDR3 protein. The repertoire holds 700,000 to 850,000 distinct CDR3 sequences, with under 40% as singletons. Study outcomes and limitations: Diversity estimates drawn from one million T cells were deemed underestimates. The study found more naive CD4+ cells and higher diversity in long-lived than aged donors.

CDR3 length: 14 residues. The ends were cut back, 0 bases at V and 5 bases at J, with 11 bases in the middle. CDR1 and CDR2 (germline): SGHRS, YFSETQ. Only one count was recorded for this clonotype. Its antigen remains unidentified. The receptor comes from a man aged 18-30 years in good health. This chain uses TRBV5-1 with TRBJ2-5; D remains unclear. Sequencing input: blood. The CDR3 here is CASSLDGDEETQYF. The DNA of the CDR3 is TGCGCCAGCAGCTTGGACGGCGATGAGGAGACCCAGTACTTC.